Listed below are T cell receptor beta chains from one sample, sequenced in a study of cytomegalovirus exposure and HLA in healthy donors. The assay was immunoSEQ multiplex PCR, and TCRdb's table has in-frame clones only and misses some. The sample yields over 200,000 clones, 75% to 90% seen once. Source material: PBMCs. The origin of the receptors is a woman aged 18-29 years in good health and CMV-seronegative. CDR3s include the opening cysteine and the closing phenylalanine or tryptophan. D genes are given only for firm matches. Clone size is shown for a subset of rows, as once, few, many or a class of expanded clone.

.	TRBD1	TRBV7-8	TRBJ2-1	CASSLRDRLGNEQFF	TGTGCCAGCAGCCTACGGGACAGATTGGGCAATGAGCAGTTCTTC
once	TRBD2	TRBV28	TRBJ2-7	CASSAALAGEQYF	TGTGCCAGCAGTGCCGCACTAGCGGGGGAGCAGTACTTC
.	.	TRBV30	TRBJ1-3	CAWSVDGNTIYF	TGTGCCTGGAGTGTAGATGGAAACACCATATATTTT
.	.	TRBV10-2	TRBJ2-7	CASGQNYEQYF	TGCGCCAGCGGGCAGAACTACGAGCAGTACTTC
.	.	TRBV7-8	TRBJ1-4	CASSKVMGLGGEKLFF	TGTGCCAGCAGCAAGGTTATGGGCCTCGGAGGGGAAAAACTGTTTTTT
.	TRBD1	TRBV28	TRBJ1-2	CASSSHGQDYGYTF	TGTGCCAGCAGTTCCCACGGACAGGACTATGGCTACACCTTC
.	.	TRBV28	TRBJ2-3	CASSLYPTTQYF	TGTGCCAGCAGTTTATACCCGACTACGCAGTATTTT
.	TRBD1	TRBV27	TRBJ1-1	CASSLGGTGYKAFF	TGTGCCAGCAGTTTAGGGGGGACAGGGTATAAAGCTTTCTTT
.	.	TRBV6-5	TRBJ2-5	CASSVVGDLQETQYF	TGTGCCAGCAGCGTGGTGGGAGATCTCCAAGAGACCCAGTACTTC
few	.	TRBV6-1	TRBJ1-3	CASSASGRTGNTIYF	TGTGCCAGCTCAGCCTCGGGCCGTACTGGAAACACCATATATTTT
.	.	TRBV11-2	TRBJ1-2	CASSLEGGGLGYTF	TGTGCCAGCAGCTTAGAGGGTGGGGGGCTTGGCTACACCTTC
.	.	TRBV28	TRBJ1-1	CASSPGGVRNTEAFF	TGTGCCAGCTCCCCCGGGGGGGTCCGGAACACTGAAGCTTTCTTT
.	.	TRBV6-1	TRBJ2-1	CASIVLHEQFF	TGTGCCAGCATAGTCCTGCATGAGCAGTTCTTC
.	.	TRBV20-1	TRBJ1-1	CSAPGNTEAFF	TGCAGTGCCCCGGGAAACACTGAAGCTTTCTTT
.	.	TRBV5-4	TRBJ2-5	CASSAGSNQETQYF	TGTGCCAGCTCAGCGGGCTCCAACCAAGAGACCCAGTACTTC
.	.	TRBV2	TRBJ2-2	CASSEAQLALNTGELFF	TGTGCCAGCAGTGAAGCGCAGCTAGCGCTAAACACCGGGGAGCTGTTTTTT
.	TRBD2	TRBV13	TRBJ2-7	CASSRGHHGGYEQYF	TGTGCCAGCAGCCGAGGACACCACGGGGGGTACGAGCAGTACTTC
few	.	TRBV6-5	TRBJ2-1	CASTNSGNEQFF	TGTGCCAGCACCAACAGCGGGAATGAGCAGTTCTTC
once	TRBD1	TRBV6-5	TRBJ2-2	CASSYQDRGGELFF	TGTGCCAGCAGTTACCAGGACAGGGGTGGGGAGCTGTTTTTT
.	TRBD1	TRBV28	TRBJ2-5	CASSPSGQGVWETQYF	TGTGCCAGCAGTCCCTCGGGACAGGGAGTTTGGGAGACCCAGTACTTC
.	TRBD1	TRBV4-1	TRBJ1-2	CASSQAPTGRNYGYTF	TGCGCCAGCAGCCAAGCCCCGACAGGGAGGAACTATGGCTACACCTTC
.	.	TRBV27	TRBJ2-5	CASSLSPAGETQYF	TGTGCCAGCAGTTTATCCCCGGCGGGAGAGACCCAGTACTTC
.	TRBD1	TRBV28	TRBJ2-1	CASSMTGTGNNEQFF	TGTGCCAGCAGTATGACCGGGACAGGGAACAATGAGCAGTTCTTC
.	TRBD1	TRBV18	TRBJ2-7	CASSTGGFYEQYF	TGTGCCAGCTCGACAGGGGGTTTCTACGAGCAGTACTTC
.	TRBD1	TRBV5-1	TRBJ2-5	CASSLDRGRQETQYF	TGCGCCAGCAGCTTGGACAGGGGGCGGCAAGAGACCCAGTACTTC
.	.	TRBV29-1	TRBJ2-2	CSVPTGFGELFF	TGCAGCGTTCCAACAGGGTTCGGGGAGCTGTTTTTT
.	.	TRBV29-1	TRBJ1-1	CSVDARVVGTEAFF	TGCAGCGTTGACGCCAGGGTTGTAGGTACTGAAGCTTTCTTT
medium-sized	TRBD1	TRBV9	TRBJ1-5	CASSAGDRAINQPQHF	TGTGCCAGCAGCGCCGGGGACAGGGCAATCAATCAGCCCCAGCATTTT
.	TRBD1	TRBV5-1	TRBJ2-1	CASSPGQGTHLYNEQFF	TGCGCCAGCAGCCCGGGACAGGGGACACATTTATACAATGAGCAGTTCTTC